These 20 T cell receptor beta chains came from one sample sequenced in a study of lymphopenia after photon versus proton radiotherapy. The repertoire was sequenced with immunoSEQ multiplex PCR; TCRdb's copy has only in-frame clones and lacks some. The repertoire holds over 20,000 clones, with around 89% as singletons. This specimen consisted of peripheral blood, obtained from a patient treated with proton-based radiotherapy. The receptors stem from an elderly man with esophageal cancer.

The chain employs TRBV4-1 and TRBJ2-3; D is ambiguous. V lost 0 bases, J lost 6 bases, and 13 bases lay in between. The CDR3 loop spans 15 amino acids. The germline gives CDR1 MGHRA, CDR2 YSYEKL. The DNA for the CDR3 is TGCGCCAGCAGCCAAGAGCAGCTAGTTGGGGATACGCAGTATTTT. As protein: CASSQEQLVGDTQYF.

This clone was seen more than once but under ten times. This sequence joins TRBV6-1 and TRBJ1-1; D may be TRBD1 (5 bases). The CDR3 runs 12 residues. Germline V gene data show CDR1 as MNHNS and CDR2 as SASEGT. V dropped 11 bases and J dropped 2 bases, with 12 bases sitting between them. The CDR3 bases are TGTGCCGGGCGGGGGTATAACACTGAAGCTTTCTTT. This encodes CAGRGYNTEAFF.

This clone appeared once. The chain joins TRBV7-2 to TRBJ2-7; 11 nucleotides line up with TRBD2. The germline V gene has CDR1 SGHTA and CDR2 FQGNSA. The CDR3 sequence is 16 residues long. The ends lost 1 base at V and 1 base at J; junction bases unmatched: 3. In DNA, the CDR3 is TGTGCCAGCAGCTTAGTTGGACTAGCGGGTTCCTACGAGCAGTACTTC. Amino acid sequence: CASSLVGLAGSYEQYF.

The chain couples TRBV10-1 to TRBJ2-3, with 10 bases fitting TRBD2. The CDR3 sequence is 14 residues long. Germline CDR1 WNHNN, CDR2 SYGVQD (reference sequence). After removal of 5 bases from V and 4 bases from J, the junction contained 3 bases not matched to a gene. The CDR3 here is CASSKSGRADTQYF. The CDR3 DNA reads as TGCGCCAGCAGTAAGAGCGGGAGGGCAGATACGCAGTATTTT.

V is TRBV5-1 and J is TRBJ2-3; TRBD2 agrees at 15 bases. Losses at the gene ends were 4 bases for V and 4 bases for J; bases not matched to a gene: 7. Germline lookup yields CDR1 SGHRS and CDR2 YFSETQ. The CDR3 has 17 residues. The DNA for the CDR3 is TGCGCCAGCAGCCCGGGGACTAGCGGGGGGCCGCCAGATACGCAGTATTTT. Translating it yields CASSPGTSGGPPDTQYF.

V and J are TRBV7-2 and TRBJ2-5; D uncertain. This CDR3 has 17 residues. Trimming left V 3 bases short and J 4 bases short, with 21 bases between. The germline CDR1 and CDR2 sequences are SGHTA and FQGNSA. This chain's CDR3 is CASSFQPTPWFPETQYF. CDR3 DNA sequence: TGTGCCAGCAGCTTCCAACCAACCCCGTGGTTTCCAGAGACCCAGTACTTC.

CDR3 sequence: CASRDRGFLGNTIYF. DNA of the CDR3: TGTGCCAGCAGGGACAGGGGATTTCTAGGAAACACCATATATTTT. The chain has TRBV2 and TRBJ1-3; 9 nucleotides agree with TRBD1. V lost 6 bases to trimming and J lost 4 bases; unmatched junction nucleotides: 7. CDR1 is SNHLY and CDR2 is FYNNEI in the germline V gene. The CDR3 contains 15 residues.

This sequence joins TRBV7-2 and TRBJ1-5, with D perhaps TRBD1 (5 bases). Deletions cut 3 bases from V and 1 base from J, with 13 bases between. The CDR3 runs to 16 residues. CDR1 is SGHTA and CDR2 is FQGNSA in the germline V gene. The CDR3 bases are TGTGCCAGCAGCTTCCTCCCCCAGGGCAGCAATCAGCCCCAGCATTTT. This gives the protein CASSFLPQGSNQPQHF.

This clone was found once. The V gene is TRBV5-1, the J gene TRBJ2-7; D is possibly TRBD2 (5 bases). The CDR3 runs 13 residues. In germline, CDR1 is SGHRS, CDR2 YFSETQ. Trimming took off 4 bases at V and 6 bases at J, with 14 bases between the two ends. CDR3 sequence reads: CASSPGVPSEQYF. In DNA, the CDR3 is TGCGCCAGCAGCCCCGGGGTACCCTCCGAGCAGTACTTC.

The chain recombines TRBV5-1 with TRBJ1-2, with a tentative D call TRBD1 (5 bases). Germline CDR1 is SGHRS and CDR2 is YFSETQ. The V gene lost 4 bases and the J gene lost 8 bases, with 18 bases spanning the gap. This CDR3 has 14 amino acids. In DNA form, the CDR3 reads TGCGCCAGCAGCCCAGACCCTTCTGGGGGGGGCTACACCTTC. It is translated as CASSPDPSGGGYTF.

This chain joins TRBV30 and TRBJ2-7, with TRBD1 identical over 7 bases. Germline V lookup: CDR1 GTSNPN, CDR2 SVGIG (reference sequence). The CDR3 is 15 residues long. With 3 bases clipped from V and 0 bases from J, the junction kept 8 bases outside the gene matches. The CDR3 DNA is TGTGCCTGGAGAGCCCCGGGACAGAGCTCCTACGAGCAGTACTTC. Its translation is CAWRAPGQSSYEQYF. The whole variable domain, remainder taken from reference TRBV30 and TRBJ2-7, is SQTIHQWPATLVQPVGSPLSLECTVEGTSNPNLYWYRQAAGRGLQLLFYSVGIGQISSEVPQNLSASRPQDRQFILSSKKLLLSDSGFYLCAWRAPGQSSYEQYFGPGTRLTVT.

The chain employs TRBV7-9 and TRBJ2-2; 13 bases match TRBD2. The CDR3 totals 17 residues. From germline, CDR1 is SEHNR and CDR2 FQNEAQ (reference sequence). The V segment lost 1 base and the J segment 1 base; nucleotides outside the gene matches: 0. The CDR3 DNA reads TGTGCCAGCAGCTTAGGGACTAGCGGGGGGAACACCGGGGAGCTGTTTTTT. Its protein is CASSLGTSGGNTGELFF. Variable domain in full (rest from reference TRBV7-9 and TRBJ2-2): DTGVSQNPRHKITKRGQNVTFRCDPISEHNRLYWYRQTLGQGPEFLTYFQNEAQLEKSRLLSDRFSAERPKGSFSTLEIQRTEQGDSAMYLCASSLGTSGGNTGELFFGEGSRLTVL.

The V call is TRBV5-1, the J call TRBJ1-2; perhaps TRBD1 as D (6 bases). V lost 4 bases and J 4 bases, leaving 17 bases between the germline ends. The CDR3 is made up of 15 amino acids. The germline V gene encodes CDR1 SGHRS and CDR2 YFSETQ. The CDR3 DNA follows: TGCGCCAGCAGCCTGGGTTTTGAGGGGGGCTATGGCTACACCTTC. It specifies CASSLGFEGGYGYTF.

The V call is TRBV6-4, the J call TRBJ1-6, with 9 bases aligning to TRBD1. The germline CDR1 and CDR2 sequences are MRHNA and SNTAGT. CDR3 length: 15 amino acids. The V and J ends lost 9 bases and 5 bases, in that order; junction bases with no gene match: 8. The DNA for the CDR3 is TGTGCCAGTTTTTGCCGGGACAGGGATAATTCACCCCTCCACTTT. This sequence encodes CASFCRDRDNSPLHF.

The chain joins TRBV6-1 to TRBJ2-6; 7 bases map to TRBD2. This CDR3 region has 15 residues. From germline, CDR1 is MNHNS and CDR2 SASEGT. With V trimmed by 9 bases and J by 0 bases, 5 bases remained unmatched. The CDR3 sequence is CASSPGGSGANVLTF. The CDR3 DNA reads TGTGCCAGTTCGCCGGGGGGCTCTGGGGCCAACGTCCTGACTTTC.

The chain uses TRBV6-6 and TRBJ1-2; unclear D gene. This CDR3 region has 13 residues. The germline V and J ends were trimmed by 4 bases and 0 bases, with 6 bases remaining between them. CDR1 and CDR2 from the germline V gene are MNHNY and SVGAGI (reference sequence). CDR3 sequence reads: CASSSGSNYGYTF. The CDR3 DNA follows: TGTGCCAGCAGTTCCGGATCTAACTATGGCTACACCTTC.

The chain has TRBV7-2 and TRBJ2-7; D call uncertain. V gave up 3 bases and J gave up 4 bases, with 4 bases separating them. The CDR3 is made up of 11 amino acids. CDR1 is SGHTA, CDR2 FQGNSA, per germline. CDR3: CASSFAYEQYF. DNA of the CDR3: TGTGCCAGCAGCTTTGCTTACGAGCAGTACTTC. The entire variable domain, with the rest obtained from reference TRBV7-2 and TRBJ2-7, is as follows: GAGVSQSPSNKVTEKGKDVELRCDPISGHTALYWYRQSLGQGLEFLIYFQGNSAPDKSGLPSDRFSAERTGGSVSTLTIQRTQQEDSAVYLCASSFAYEQYFGPGTRLTVT.

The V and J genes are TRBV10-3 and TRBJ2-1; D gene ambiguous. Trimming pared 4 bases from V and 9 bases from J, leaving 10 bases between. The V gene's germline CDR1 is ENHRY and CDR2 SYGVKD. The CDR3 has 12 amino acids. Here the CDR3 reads CAISGVAGEQFF. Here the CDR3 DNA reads TGTGCCATCAGTGGGGTAGCAGGTGAGCAGTTCTTC.

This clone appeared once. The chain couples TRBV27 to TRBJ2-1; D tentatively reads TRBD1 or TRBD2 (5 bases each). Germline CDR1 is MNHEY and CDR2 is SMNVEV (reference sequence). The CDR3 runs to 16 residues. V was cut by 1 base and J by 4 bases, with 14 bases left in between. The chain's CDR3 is CASSLYRGLMYNEQFF. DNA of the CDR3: TGTGCCAGCAGTTTATACCGGGGCTTGATGTACAATGAGCAGTTCTTC.

The CDR3 DNA is TGTGCCAGCAGCCTGACGGCCAACACTGAAGCTTTCTTT. Protein product: CASSLTANTEAFF. The chain combines TRBV7-2 with TRBJ1-1; D remains unclear. V lost 5 bases to trimming and J lost 2 bases, with 9 bases between them. Germline assignment: CDR1 SGHTA and CDR2 FQGNSA. The CDR3 loop spans 13 amino acids.